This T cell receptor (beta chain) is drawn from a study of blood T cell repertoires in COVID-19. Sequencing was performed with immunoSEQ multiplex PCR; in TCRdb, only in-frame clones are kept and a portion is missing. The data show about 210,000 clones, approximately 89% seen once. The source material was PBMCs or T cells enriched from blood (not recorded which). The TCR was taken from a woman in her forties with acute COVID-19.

The CDR3 DNA reads as TGTGCCAGTAGTATGGGACAGGGTATTGGTACCGGGGAGCTGTTTTTT. This encodes CASSMGQGIGTGELFF. The chain joins TRBV19 to TRBJ2-2; 9 bases align to TRBD1. The germline V gene has CDR1 LNHDA and CDR2 SQIVND (reference sequence). The CDR3 loop spans 16 amino acids. V shed 3 bases, J shed 5 bases, and the junction held 7 bases outside the gene matches.